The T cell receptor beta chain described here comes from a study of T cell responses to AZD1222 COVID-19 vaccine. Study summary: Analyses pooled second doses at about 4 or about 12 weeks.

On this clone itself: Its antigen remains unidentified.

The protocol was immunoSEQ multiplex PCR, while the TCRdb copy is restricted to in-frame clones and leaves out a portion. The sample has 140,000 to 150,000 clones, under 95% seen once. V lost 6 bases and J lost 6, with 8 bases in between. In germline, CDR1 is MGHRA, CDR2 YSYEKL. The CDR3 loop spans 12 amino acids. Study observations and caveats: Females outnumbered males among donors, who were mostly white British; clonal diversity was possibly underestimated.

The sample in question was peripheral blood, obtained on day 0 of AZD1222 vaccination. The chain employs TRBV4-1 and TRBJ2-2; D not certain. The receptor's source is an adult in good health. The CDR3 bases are TGCGCCAGCAGAACTGTGTCCGGGGAGCTGTTTTTT. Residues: CASRTVSGELFF.